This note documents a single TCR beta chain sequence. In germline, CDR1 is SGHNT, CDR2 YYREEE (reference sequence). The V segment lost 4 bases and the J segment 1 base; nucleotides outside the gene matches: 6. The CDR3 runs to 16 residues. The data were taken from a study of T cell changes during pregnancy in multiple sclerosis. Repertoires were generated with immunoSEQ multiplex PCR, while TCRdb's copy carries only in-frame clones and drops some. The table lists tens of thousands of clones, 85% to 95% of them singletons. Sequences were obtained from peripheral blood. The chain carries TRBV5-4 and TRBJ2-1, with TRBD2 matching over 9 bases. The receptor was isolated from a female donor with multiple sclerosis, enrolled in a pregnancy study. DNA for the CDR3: TGTGCCAGCAGCGGGACGACTAGCGGTTCCTACAATGAGCAGTTCTTC. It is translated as CASSGTTSGSYNEQFF.